The 22 T cell receptor beta chains below were found in one sample sequenced in a study of T cell clonality in common variable immunodeficiency. Generated by immunoSEQ multiplex PCR, the TCRdb table keeps only in-frame clones and is missing some. Observed are roughly 57,000 clones, no singletons, with the top ten taking roughly 0.84%. The sequencing input was peripheral blood mononuclear cells. The receptors originated from a person between 18 and 75 years old in good health.

The table lists this clone with many counts. The observed sequence ends 3 residues before the CDR3 terminus, with the missing tail filled in from the germline J gene. The rearrangement uses TRBV5-4 and TRBJ2-1; D gene unclear. CDR1 is SGHNT and CDR2 is YYREEE in the germline V gene (reference sequence). Trimming left V 0 bases short and J 3 bases short, with 4 bases between. CDR3 size: 13 residues. The CDR3 DNA, read in part, is TGTGCCAGCAGCTTGGACAGCTACAATGAG. It is translated as CASSLDSYNE. In full, the CDR3 reads CASSLDSYNEQFF.

In this sample, this clone turned up many times. The CDR3 end lies 3 residues beyond the end of the read and is filled in from the germline J gene. This chain connects TRBV28 to TRBJ1-5; D unresolved. There are 16 residues in the CDR3. Germline V gene sequence: CDR1 MDHEN, CDR2 SYDVKM. The ends were cut back, 0 bases at V and 6 bases at J, with 15 bases in the middle. CDR3 loop: CASSLWRPLRGQPQHF. The part of the CDR3 DNA that was read is TGTGCCAGCAGTTTATGGCGGCCCCTTAGAGGTCAGCCC.

This clone showed up many times. The CDR3 goes on 3 residues after the read ends, and that part is filled in from the germline J gene. The chain carries TRBV6-2 or TRBV6-3 and TRBJ2-5; a possible D gene is TRBD1 (5 bases). Germline CDR1 MNHEY, CDR2 SVGEGT. V gave up 6 bases and J gave up 1 base, with 21 bases separating them. The CDR3 is made up of 17 amino acids. The part of the CDR3 DNA that was read is TGTGCCAGCAGACCAGGGTACGAAGGTACACTCCAAGAGACC. As protein: CASRPGYEGTLQET. The CDR3 in full is CASRPGYEGTLQETQYF.

This clone was seen at least ten times. From the germline J gene comes the end of the CDR3, since the read stops 3 residues before it. The rearrangement joins TRBV4-1 to TRBJ1-1; D not certain. The germline CDR1 and CDR2 sequences are MGHRA and YSYEKL. The CDR3 spans 12 residues. The part of the CDR3 DNA that was read is TGCGCCAGCAGCCAAGACACAGCAAAA. This encodes CASSQDTAK. The CDR3, in full, reads CASSQDTAKAFF.

The table lists this clone with many counts. The CDR3 end is not reached by the read, which stops 3 residues before it; the germline J gene fills it in. The genes are TRBV19 and TRBJ2-1; TRBD2 might be the D (6 bases). Germline lookup yields CDR1 LNHDA and CDR2 SQIVND (reference sequence). Trimming stripped 3 bases from V and 5 bases from J, with 20 bases between. This CDR3 comprises 17 residues. The sequenced CDR3 bases are TGTGCCAGTAGTATTACGGGAGCGGGCGCACTAAACAATGAG. It yields the protein CASSITGAGALNNE. The whole CDR3 protein is CASSITGAGALNNEQFF.

This clone was counted at least ten times. The CDR3 end is not reached by the read, which stops 3 residues before it; the germline J gene fills it in. The chain employs TRBV7-2 and TRBJ1-4, with TRBD1 matching over 7 bases. Trimming cost V 1 base and J 8 bases; bases outside gene matches: 4. The germline V gene encodes CDR1 SGHTA and CDR2 FQGNSA. There are 14 residues in the CDR3. Partial CDR3 DNA: TGTGCCAGCAGCTTAGACAGGGGACGAGAAAAA. Protein sequence: CASSLDRGREK. The whole CDR3 is CASSLDRGREKLFF.

This clone was recorded at least ten times. The missing CDR3 end, 3 residues past where the read stops, is filled in from the germline J gene. V and J are TRBV12-5 and TRBJ1-5, with D unclear. The CDR3 loop spans 16 amino acids. V was pared by 3 bases and J by 0 bases, with 12 bases between. Germline CDR1 and CDR2: LGHNT and FRNRAP. The sequenced part of the CDR3 DNA is TGTGCTAGTGGTTTCTTACACGTTGATAGCAATCAGCCC. It is translated as CASGFLHVDSNQP. In full, the CDR3 is CASGFLHVDSNQPQHF.

This clone was seen at least ten times. The germline gene is not matched at one end of the junction; a read error may be the cause. The read terminates 3 residues before the CDR3 end, so the remaining end is supplied by the germline J gene. The V call is TRBV13, the J call TRBJ2-2; 9 nucleotides match TRBD1. Germline CDR1 is PRHDT and CDR2 is FYEKMQ (reference sequence). The CDR3 loop spans 18 amino acids. The CDR3 DNA, read in part, is TGTGCCAGCAACTTAGGCCCCAGGGACAGGGTATTCACCGGGGAG. As protein: CASNLGPRDRVFTGE. The CDR3 as a whole reads CASNLGPRDRVFTGELFF.

In this sample, this clone turned up many times. Read data end 3 residues before the CDR3 end; the end is taken from the germline J gene. J is TRBJ1-1 and V is TRBV5-4; possible D gene TRBD1, 5 bases. This CDR3 is 15 amino acids long. Germline V gene lookup returns CDR1 SGHNT and CDR2 YYREEE (reference sequence). The V gene lost 4 bases and the J gene lost 1 base, with 14 bases spanning the gap. CDR3 protein: CASSPARGGNTEAFF. CDR3 DNA (partial): TGTGCCAGCAGCCCGGCCCGGGGGGGGAACACTGAA.

This clone has ten or more counts. The CDR3 end falls 3 residues outside the read, so it is completed with the germline J gene. This chain connects TRBV4-2 to TRBJ1-2; D not certain. CDR3 size: 17 residues. Germline assignment: CDR1 LGHNA and CDR2 YNFKEQ. The DNA read from the CDR3 is TGTGCCAGCAGCCAAGGACTAGCGGGAGGGTGGGCAGATACA. Its translation is CASSQGLAGGWADT. In full, the CDR3 reads CASSQGLAGGWADTYTF.

In its sample, this clone was seen many times. The CDR3 end lies 3 residues beyond the end of the read and is filled in from the germline J gene. J is TRBJ1-6 and V is TRBV6-2 or TRBV6-3; D is unclear. This CDR3 is built from 15 residues. Germline V gene data show CDR1 as MNHEY and CDR2 as SVGEGT. The sequenced part of the CDR3 DNA is TGTGCCAGCAAGAGATTAAGAGGCCTCCTTCACCCC. Translation gives CASKRLRGLLHP. The CDR3, in full, reads CASKRLRGLLHPLHF.

Many counts were recorded for this clone. The read terminates 3 residues ahead of where the CDR3 ends, so the germline J gene completes it. The chain carries TRBV9 and TRBJ2-7; 10 positions agree with TRBD2. Unmatched junction bases numbered 7, after V lost 6 bases and J lost 4 bases. CDR1 is SGDLS, CDR2 YYNGEE, per germline. The CDR3 covers 14 residues. The CDR3 here is CASNDGLAEYEQYF. CDR3 DNA, as far as it was read: TGTGCCAGCAACGACGGACTAGCGGAATACGAG.

This clone was counted a few times. A far more abundant clone sits one base away, making this likely a read error. The CDR3 extends 3 residues past the end of the read, so its final part is completed from the germline J gene. The genes are TRBV6-2 or TRBV6-3 and TRBJ2-5, with 8 bases lining up with TRBD1. There are 15 residues in the CDR3. Per germline, CDR1 MNHEY and CDR2 SVGEGT. The covered CDR3 bases are TGTGGCAGCAGGATCGGACAGGGAAGAAAGGAGACC. Translated, it gives CGSRIGQGRKET. From start to end, the CDR3 is CGSRIGQGRKETQYF.

In the case of this clone: Read sequence stops 3 residues before the CDR3 end, and the germline J gene provides the missing end. The gene calls are TRBV7-6 and TRBJ2-4, with a weak D call TRBD1 (6 bases). The CDR3 is 16 amino acids. Germline V CDR1 and CDR2: SGHVS, FNYEAQ. CDR3 in amino acids: CASSPLRTEANYGQYF. CDR3 DNA (partial): TGTGCCAGCAGCCCCCTTAGGACAGAAGCTAACTATGGT.

This clone was observed at least ten times. The observed sequence ends 3 residues before the CDR3 terminus, with the missing tail filled in from the germline J gene. The chain employs TRBV5-1 and TRBJ2-1; TRBD2 aligns across 8 bases. The CDR3 is 16 residues long. Germline lookup yields CDR1 SGHRS and CDR2 YFSETQ. The ends lost 0 bases at V and 2 bases at J; junction bases unmatched: 4. The covered CDR3 bases are TGCGCCAGCAGCTTGGGCGGGGGGCTAGCCTACAATGAG. This translates into CASSLGGGLAYNE. The entire CDR3 reads CASSLGGGLAYNEQFF.

This clone was picked up many times. The CDR3 end lies 3 residues beyond the end of the read and is filled in from the germline J gene. The rearrangement joins TRBV5-1 to TRBJ1-1, with D unresolved. This CDR3 has 15 amino acids. Germline CDR1 reads SGHRS; CDR2 reads YFSETQ. V lost 1 base, J lost 4 bases, and 14 bases lay in between. CDR3 bases read: TGCGCCAGCAGCTTGACAAATCGGGTCAGCACTGAA. Amino acid sequence: CASSLTNRVSTE. The complete CDR3 protein is CASSLTNRVSTEAFF. The full variable domain, its missing parts supplied by reference TRBV5-1 and TRBJ1-1, is KAGVTQTPRYLIKTRGQQVTLSCSPISGHRSVSWYQQTPGQGLQFLFEYFSETQRNKGNFPGRFSGRQFSNSRSEMNVSTLELGDSALYLCASSLTNRVSTEAFFGQGTRLTVV.

This clone appeared many times. The CDR3 end lies 3 residues beyond the end of the read and is filled in from the germline J gene. The chain has TRBV12-3 or TRBV12-4 and TRBJ2-7, with 9 bases fitting TRBD1. The CDR3 loop spans 15 amino acids. Trimming took 3 bases from V and 5 from J; bases not matched to a gene: 8. This CDR3 reads CASSFEDRGYDEQYF. Partial CDR3 DNA: TGTGCCAGCAGTTTCGAGGACAGGGGCTATGACGAG.

This clone was recorded at least ten times. The sequence runs out 3 residues before the end of the CDR3; the remainder is reconstructed from the germline J gene. The V call is TRBV5-4, the J call TRBJ2-2, with 12 bases that match TRBD1. J was trimmed by 7 bases and V by 4 bases; bases with no gene match: 5. This CDR3 has 15 residues. Looked up from germline, CDR1 is SGHNT and CDR2 is YYREEE (reference sequence). The CDR3 protein is CASSPGTGGNGELFF. Partial CDR3 DNA: TGTGCCAGCAGCCCCGGGACAGGGGGCAACGGGGAG.

This clone showed up just a few times. One end of the junction varies from germline; a read error may be responsible. The read comes to an end 3 residues before the CDR3 does, leaving the germline J gene to fill in the end. Within the sample, other DNA sequences also encode this same CDR3. The gene calls are TRBV7-9 and TRBJ1-3; D not resolved. This CDR3 is 15 amino acids long. Germline V gene data show CDR1 as SEHNR and CDR2 as FQNEAQ (reference sequence). The DNA read from the CDR3 is TGTGCCAGCAGCTTAAACGGGGAGCCTGGAAACACG. This encodes CASSLNGEPGNT. The entire CDR3 protein reads CASSLNGEPGNTIYF.

At least ten counts were recorded for this clone. The CDR3 goes on 3 residues after the read ends, and that part is filled in from the germline J gene. The genes are TRBV7-9 and TRBJ2-1; D is ambiguous. Trimming left V 6 bases short and J 2 bases short, with 14 bases between. CDR1 and CDR2 (germline): SEHNR, FQNEAQ (reference sequence). The CDR3 is 15 residues long. Partial CDR3 DNA: TGTGCCAGCAGGCCAAGGTATACCCCCTACAATGAG. Amino acid sequence: CASRPRYTPYNE. The entire CDR3 sequence reads CASRPRYTPYNEQFF.

This clone was detected many times. The CDR3 end lies 3 residues beyond the end of the read and is filled in from the germline J gene. The chain carries TRBV10-1 and TRBJ2-5; TRBD1 matches 7 bases. The germline V gene encodes CDR1 WNHNN and CDR2 SYGVQD (reference sequence). The CDR3 has 14 residues. V lost 6 bases and J lost 4; bases outside the gene matches: 8. CDR3 bases read: TGCGCCAGCAGCGAGGACAGGCTTGGAGAGACC. It translates to CASSEDRLGET. In full, the CDR3 is CASSEDRLGETQYF.

CDR3 amino acids: CASSMDLAGNDYTF. The CDR3 DNA, read in part, is TGTGCCAGTAGTATGGACCTAGCGGGAAATGAC. The V and J genes are TRBV19 and TRBJ1-2; D gene uncertain. The read comes to an end 3 residues before the CDR3 does, leaving the germline J gene to fill in the end. Germline CDR1 is LNHDA and CDR2 is SQIVND (reference sequence). CDR3 length: 14 amino acids.